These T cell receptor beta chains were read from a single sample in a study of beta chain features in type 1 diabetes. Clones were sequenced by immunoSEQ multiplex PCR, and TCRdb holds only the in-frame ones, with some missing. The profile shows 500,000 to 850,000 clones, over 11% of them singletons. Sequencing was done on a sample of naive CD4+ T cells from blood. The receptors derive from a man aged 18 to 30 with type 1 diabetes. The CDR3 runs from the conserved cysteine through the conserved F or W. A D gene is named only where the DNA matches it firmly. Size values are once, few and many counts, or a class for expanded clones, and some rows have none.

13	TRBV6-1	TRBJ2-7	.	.	TGTGCCAGCACCCTATCGGGGCGGCACGAGCAGTACTTC	CASTLSGRHEQYF
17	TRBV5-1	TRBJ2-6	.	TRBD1	TGCGCCAGCAGCTCAGGGACAGGGCGCAGCGGGGCCAACGTCCTGACTTTC	CASSSGTGRSGANVLTF
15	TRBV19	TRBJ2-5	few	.	TGTGCCAGTAGTATAGTCCCTAACAGTCAAGAGACCCAGTACTTC	CASSIVPNSQETQYF
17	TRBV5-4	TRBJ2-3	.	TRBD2	TGTGCCAGCAGCTTGCGAAGCGGGAGGGCCGGGACAGATACGCAGTATTTT	CASSLRSGRAGTDTQYF
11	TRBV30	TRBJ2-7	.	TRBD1	TGTGCCTGGAGTCCAGACAGGGGGCAGTACTTC	CAWSPDRGQYF
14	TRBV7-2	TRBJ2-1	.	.	TGTGCCAGCAGCTCTCACGCTGTAGACAATGAGCAGTTCTTC	CASSSHAVDNEQFF
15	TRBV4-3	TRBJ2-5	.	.	TGCGCCAGCAGCCAGGGTCAGGGGTACCAAGAGACCCAGTACTTC	CASSQGQGYQETQYF
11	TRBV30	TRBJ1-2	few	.	TGTGCCTGGAGTGTAATTCCGAACTACACCTTC	CAWSVIPNYTF
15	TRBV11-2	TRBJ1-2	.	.	TGTGCCAGCCAACCCTTCCGGGGCCGGGGCTATGGCTACACCTTC	CASQPFRGRGYGYTF
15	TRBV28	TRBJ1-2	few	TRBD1	TGTGCGGGCCGACGACCGGGACAGGGGGCGCATGGCTACACCTTC	CAGRRPGQGAHGYTF
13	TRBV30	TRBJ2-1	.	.	TGTGCCTGGAGTGTTCTGGCAACGTCGGAGCAGTTCTTC	CAWSVLATSEQFF
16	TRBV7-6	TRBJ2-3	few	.	TGTGCCAGCAGCTTAGCGCGGGCTACCCGCACAGATACGCAGTATTTT	CASSLARATRTDTQYF
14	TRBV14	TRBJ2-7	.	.	TGTGCCAGCAGCCAAGGGGGGCGCACCTACGAGCAGTACTTC	CASSQGGRTYEQYF
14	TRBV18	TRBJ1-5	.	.	TGTGCCAGCTCACCAGGGTATAGCAATCAGCCCCAGCATTTT	CASSPGYSNQPQHF
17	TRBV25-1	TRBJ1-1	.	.	TGTGCCAGCAGTGATCCCTCTTCGCCGACAGGGAACACTGAAGCTTTCTTT	CASSDPSSPTGNTEAFF
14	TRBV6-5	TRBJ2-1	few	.	TGTGCCAGCAGTCTCCGGTTTGTTGGTAATGAGCAGTTCTTC	CASSLRFVGNEQFF
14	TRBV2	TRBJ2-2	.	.	TGTAAAGCAAGAAGGAACTCCGCCACCGGGGAGCTGTTTTTT	CKARRNSATGELFF
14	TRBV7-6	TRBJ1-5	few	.	TGTGCCAGCAGCCGTGGGGGATTCAATCAGCCCCAGCATTTT	CASSRGGFNQPQHF
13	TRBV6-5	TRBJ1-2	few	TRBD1	TGTGCCAGCAGTAACAGGGGAAACTATGGCTACACCTTC	CASSNRGNYGYTF
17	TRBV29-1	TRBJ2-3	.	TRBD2	TGCAGCGTTGAGGGGTTGGGGCTAGCGGGAGTAGCAGATACGCAGTATTTT	CSVEGLGLAGVADTQYF
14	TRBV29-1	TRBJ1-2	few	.	TGCAGCGTTGAGGGTGGATTTAAGGGCTATGGCTACACCTTC	CSVEGGFKGYGYTF
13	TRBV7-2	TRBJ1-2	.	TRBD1	TGTGCCAGCAGCTTCGGGACAGGGGATGGCTACACCTTC	CASSFGTGDGYTF
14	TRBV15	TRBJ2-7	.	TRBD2	TGTGCCACCAGCAGAGATGCGGGGGTAGGAGCCTCTCACTTC	CATSRDAGVGASHF
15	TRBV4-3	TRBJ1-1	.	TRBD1	TGCGCCAGCAGCCAAGTCAGGGGGAGAAACACTGAAGCTTTCTTT	CASSQVRGRNTEAFF
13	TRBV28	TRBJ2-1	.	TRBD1	TGTGCCAGCAGTTTAAACCCCACAGGGGAACAGTTCTTC	CASSLNPTGEQFF
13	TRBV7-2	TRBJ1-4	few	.	TGTGCCAGCAGTAGATCAGGGGATGAAAAACTGTTTTTT	CASSRSGDEKLFF
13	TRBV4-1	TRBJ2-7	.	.	TGCGCCAGCAGCCTTGAGACTAACTACGAGCAGTACTTC	CASSLETNYEQYF
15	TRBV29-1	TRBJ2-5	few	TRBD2	TGCAGCGTCGGGACTAGCGGGGCTCCCCGGGAGACCCAGTACTTC	CSVGTSGAPRETQYF
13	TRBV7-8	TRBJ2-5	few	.	TGTGCCAGCAGCGCCAGTAACCAAGAGACCCAGTACTTC	CASSASNQETQYF
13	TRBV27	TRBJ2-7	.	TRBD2	TGTGCCAGCAGTCCTCGGACTAGCGGGGTGCAGTACTTC	CASSPRTSGVQYF
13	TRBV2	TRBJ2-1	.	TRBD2	TGTGCCACCAGGACTAGCGGGAGCGATGAGCAGTTCTTC	CATRTSGSDEQFF
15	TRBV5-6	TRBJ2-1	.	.	TGTGCCAGCGCCCCTTCCCCGAGCTCCTACAATGAGCAGTTCTTC	CASAPSPSSYNEQFF
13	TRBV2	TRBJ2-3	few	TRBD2	TGTGCCAGCAGTCCCAGCGGGATGAATACGCAGTATTTT	CASSPSGMNTQYF
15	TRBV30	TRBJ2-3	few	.	TGTGCCTGGGACAGGGCGGGAGGACTCACAGATACGCAGTATTTT	CAWDRAGGLTDTQYF
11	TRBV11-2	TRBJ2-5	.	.	TGTGCCAGCAGCTTCGGTTCGGCCCAGTACTTC	CASSFGSAQYF
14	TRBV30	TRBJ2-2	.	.	TGTGCCTGGAAGGGCAGTGCGAACACCGGGGAGCTGTTTTTT	CAWKGSANTGELFF
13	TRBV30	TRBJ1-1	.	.	TGTGCCTGGAGTGTCGCGGTGAACACTGAAGCTTTCTTT	CAWSVAVNTEAFF
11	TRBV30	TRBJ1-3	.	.	TGTGCCTGGGGGCAGGGAAACACCATATATTTT	CAWGQGNTIYF
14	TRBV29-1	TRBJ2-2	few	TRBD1	TGCAGCGTGGGGGACAGGCTCGCCACCGGGGAGCTGTTTTTT	CSVGDRLATGELFF
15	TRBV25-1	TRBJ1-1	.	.	TGTGCCAGCAGTTCCTCGGGGGCTTGGGACACTGAAGCTTTCTTT	CASSSSGAWDTEAFF
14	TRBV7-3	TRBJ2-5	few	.	TGTGCCAGCAGCTTCGCCGGGCTCCCTGAGACCCAGTACTTC	CASSFAGLPETQYF
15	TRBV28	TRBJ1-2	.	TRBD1	TGTGCCAGCAGTTTAGAAGGACAGGGTGATTATGGCTACACCTTC	CASSLEGQGDYGYTF
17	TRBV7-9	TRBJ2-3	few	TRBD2	TGTGCCAGCAGCTTAGGACCACTAGCGGGAGATCAAGATACGCAGTATTTT	CASSLGPLAGDQDTQYF
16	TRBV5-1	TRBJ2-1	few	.	TGCGCCAGCACCTCAGACCCCACGGGATCCTACAATGAGCAGTTCTTC	CASTSDPTGSYNEQFF
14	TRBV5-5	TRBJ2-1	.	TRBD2	TGTGCCAGCGCCCTCTGGAGCGGGGGGAATGAGCAGTTCTTC	CASALWSGGNEQFF
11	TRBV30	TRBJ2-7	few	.	TGTGCCTGGGGTAGCTTGTACGAGCAGTACTTC	CAWGSLYEQYF
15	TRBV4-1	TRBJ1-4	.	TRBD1	TGCGCCAGCAGCCAAGAGGACAGGGGGCTAGAAAAACTGTTTTTT	CASSQEDRGLEKLFF
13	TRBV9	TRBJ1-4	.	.	TGTGCCAGCAGCGTAGCTGTGGGTGAAAAACTGTTTTTT	CASSVAVGEKLFF
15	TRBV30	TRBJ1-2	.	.	TGTGCCTGGAGTGGAAGGAGGGGCCTAAACTATGGCTACACCTTC	CAWSGRRGLNYGYTF
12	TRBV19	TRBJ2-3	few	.	TGTGCCAGTAGTCCGACCTCAGATACGCAGTATTTT	CASSPTSDTQYF
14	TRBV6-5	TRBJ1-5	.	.	TGTGCCAGCAGCGCAAAGTATAGCAATCAGCCCCAGCATTTT	CASSAKYSNQPQHF
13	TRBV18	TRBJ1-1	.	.	TGTGCCAGCACCGACAGTACCGTGACTGAAGCTTTCTTT	CASTDSTVTEAFF
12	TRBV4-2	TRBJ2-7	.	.	TGTGCCAGCAGCCCCCGTAGCGACGAGCAGTACTTC	CASSPRSDEQYF
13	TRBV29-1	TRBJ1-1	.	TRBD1	TGCAGCGCTAAGACAGGGCAGGGGACTGAAGCTTTCTTT	CSAKTGQGTEAFF
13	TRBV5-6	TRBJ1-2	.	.	TGTGCCAGCAGCTTGCGCAGTGTATATGGCTACACCTTC	CASSLRSVYGYTF
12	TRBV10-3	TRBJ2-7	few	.	TGTGCCATCAGTGAGAGGGCCGACGAGCAGTACTTC	CAISERADEQYF
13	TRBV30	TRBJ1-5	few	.	TGTGCCTGGAGTGTACACGGTGGGCAGCCCCAGCATTTT	CAWSVHGGQPQHF
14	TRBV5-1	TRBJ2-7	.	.	TGCGCCAGCAGCTTTGACTCAGGCGCCTACGAGCAGTACTTC	CASSFDSGAYEQYF
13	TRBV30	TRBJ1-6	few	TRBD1	TGTGCCTGGAGTCGACAGGGGAATTCACCCCTCCACTTT	CAWSRQGNSPLHF
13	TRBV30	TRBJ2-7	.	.	TGTGCCTGGAGTCCGGGAAGGCCCTACGAGCAGTACTTC	CAWSPGRPYEQYF